The clone carrying this T cell receptor beta chain was counted a few times. The PCR employed 60 Vbeta primers together with 13 Jbeta primers. Produced via immunoSEQ multiplex PCR; TCRdb's table is partial and in-frame only. The data show about 120,000 clones, around 74% seen once. This entry belongs to a study of cytomegalovirus exposure and HLA in healthy donors. Sequencing was done on a sample of PBMCs. This TCR was recovered from a man between 60 and 75 years old in good health and CMV-seropositive.

CDR3 DNA sequence: TGTGCCAGCAGCCCACGCAGGGGCGAGCAGTACTTC. Its translation: CASSPRRGEQYF. The chain employs TRBV11-2 and TRBJ2-7; maybe TRBD1 (6 bases). Trimming removed 5 bases at V and 6 bases at J, with 11 bases between. Germline CDR1 reads SGHAT; CDR2 reads FQNNGV. The CDR3 sequence is 12 residues long.